This is a list of T cell receptor beta chains from one sample in a study of blood T cell repertoires in COVID-19. The table came from immunoSEQ multiplex PCR; TCRdb's copy has only in-frame clones and leaves some out. The sample contains some 93,000 clones, less than 90% of which appear only once. Sample: peripheral blood. Receptors originate from a woman older than 75 with acute or convalescent COVID-19. The CDR3 runs from the conserved cysteine through the conserved F or W. D genes are given only for firm matches.

d_gene: TRBD1; j_gene: TRBJ1-5; v_gene: TRBV5-6; CDR3nt: TGTGCCAGCAGCGACTGGACAGGGCGGGTGGTAAACAATCAGCCCCAGCATTTT; CDR3aa: CASSDWTGRVVNNQPQHF
d_gene: NA; j_gene: TRBJ1-4; v_gene: TRBV27; CDR3nt: TGTGCCAGCAGTCTCACGGCACAGGCCCCACCAACTAATGAAAAACTGTTTTTT; CDR3aa: CASSLTAQAPPTNEKLFF
d_gene: NA; j_gene: TRBJ1-5; v_gene: TRBV11-2; CDR3nt: TGTGCCAGCAGCTTTTCTCGCAATCAGCCCCAGCATTTT; CDR3aa: CASSFSRNQPQHF
d_gene: TRBD1; j_gene: TRBJ2-7; v_gene: TRBV29-1; CDR3nt: TGCAGCGTGGCAGGGGGGACAGGGCTCGAAGAGCAGTACTTC; CDR3aa: CSVAGGTGLEEQYF
d_gene: TRBD2; j_gene: TRBJ2-7; v_gene: TRBV9; CDR3nt: TGTGCCAGCAGCGGCCCTAGCGGGGTTTACGAGCAGTACTTC; CDR3aa: CASSGPSGVYEQYF
d_gene: TRBD1; j_gene: TRBJ1-6; v_gene: TRBV6-6; CDR3nt: TGTGCCAGCAGTCCTGGACAGGGGAATTCACCCCTCCACTTT; CDR3aa: CASSPGQGNSPLHF
d_gene: NA; j_gene: TRBJ2-5; v_gene: TRBV2; CDR3nt: TGTGCCAGCAGGGCCGAGACCCAGTACTTC; CDR3aa: CASRAETQYF
d_gene: NA; j_gene: TRBJ2-7; v_gene: TRBV5-8; CDR3nt: TGTGCCAGCAGCTTAACCCCAGGGTCGCGGTCCTACGAGCAGTACTTC; CDR3aa: CASSLTPGSRSYEQYF
d_gene: NA; j_gene: TRBJ1-4; v_gene: TRBV7-9; CDR3nt: TGTGCCAGCAGCTTACTCACAGTTGAAAAACTGTTTTTT; CDR3aa: CASSLLTVEKLFF
d_gene: NA; j_gene: TRBJ2-3; v_gene: TRBV11-3; CDR3nt: TGTGCCAGCCATATATACGGAGATACGCAGTATTTT; CDR3aa: CASHIYGDTQYF
d_gene: NA; j_gene: TRBJ2-2; v_gene: TRBV6-4; CDR3nt: TGTGCCAGCAGTGAATGGCCGACTAACGGGGAGCTGTTTTTT; CDR3aa: CASSEWPTNGELFF
d_gene: NA; j_gene: TRBJ2-2; v_gene: TRBV28; CDR3nt: TGTGCCAGCAGTTTATTAGGAACAGGGCAAGGGTCCGGGGAGCTGTTTTTT; CDR3aa: CASSLLGTGQGSGELFF
d_gene: TRBD1; j_gene: TRBJ2-6; v_gene: TRBV11-2; CDR3nt: TGTGCCAGCGGGACAGGGGCCTTCTCTGGGGCCAACGTCCTGACTTTC; CDR3aa: CASGTGAFSGANVLTF
d_gene: NA; j_gene: TRBJ1-4; v_gene: TRBV2; CDR3nt: TGTGCCAGCAGTGGTACCGGATGGACGGTGGAGGGTGAAAAACTGTTTTTT; CDR3aa: CASSGTGWTVEGEKLFF
d_gene: NA; j_gene: TRBJ2-1; v_gene: TRBV5-1; CDR3nt: TGCGCCAGCAGCTTGGAAAGCGGCCCAGTGATGCGGCAGTTCTTC; CDR3aa: CASSLESGPVMRQFF
d_gene: NA; j_gene: TRBJ1-5; v_gene: TRBV2; CDR3nt: TGTGCCAGCAGGTGGGGCACAGCTAGCAATCAGCCCCAGCATTTT; CDR3aa: CASRWGTASNQPQHF
d_gene: NA; j_gene: TRBJ2-5; v_gene: TRBV6-5; CDR3nt: TGTGCCAGCAGTACCCGACAGATACAAGAGACCCAGTACTTC; CDR3aa: CASSTRQIQETQYF
d_gene: NA; j_gene: TRBJ1-1; v_gene: TRBV5-1; CDR3nt: TGCGCCAGCAGCTTGGCGGGGGGCGTGGGGAACACTGAAGCTTTCTTT; CDR3aa: CASSLAGGVGNTEAFF
d_gene: TRBD1; j_gene: TRBJ1-5; v_gene: TRBV7-3; CDR3nt: TGTGCCAGCAGCTCGATGCGGGACAGCCCACGGCCCCAGCATTTT; CDR3aa: CASSSMRDSPRPQHF
d_gene: TRBD1; j_gene: TRBJ2-7; v_gene: TRBV11-3; CDR3nt: TGTGCCAGCACCCGGGACAGGGGAACCTACGAGCAGTACTTC; CDR3aa: CASTRDRGTYEQYF